The rows below give T cell receptor beta chains drawn from one sample of a study. TCRdb independently ran MiXCR on the multiplex PCR reads; one entry per CDR3 protein. This sample yields several hundred distinct CDR3 sequences, of which roughly 3.9% are seen a single time; 25% belongs to the top ten. Sequenced material: Tregs sorted from blood. The receptors were gathered from a female donor with breast cancer. The CDR3 runs from the conserved cysteine through the conserved F or W. Fields, in order: D gene, V gene, J gene, clone size, CDR3 protein, CDR3 DNA. A D gene is named only where the DNA matches it firmly. The size of a clone is reported for some rows only, either as once, few or many, or as a class for expanded clones.

-,TRBV12-3/TRBV12-4,TRBJ1-2,few,CASSLGATYGYTF,TGTGCCAGCAGTTTAGGGGCAACCTATGGCTACACCTTC
-,TRBV12-3/TRBV12-4,TRBJ1-2,large,CASARGDYGYTF,TGTGCCAGCGCAAGAGGGGATTATGGCTACACCTTC
-,TRBV12-3/TRBV12-4,TRBJ1-2,large,CASSSGTLFNYGYTF,TGTGCCAGCAGCTCCGGGACATTATTCAACTATGGCTACACCTTC
-,TRBV12-3/TRBV12-4,TRBJ1-2,few,CASTLQGWSYGYTF,TGTGCCAGCACCTTGCAGGGGTGGAGCTATGGCTACACCTTC
-,TRBV12-3/TRBV12-4,TRBJ1-2,large,CASSWQGNGYTF,TGTGCCAGCAGTTGGCAGGGAAATGGCTACACCTTC
-,TRBV12-3/TRBV12-4,TRBJ1-2,large,CASSLADGFYGYTF,TGTGCCAGCAGTTTAGCCGACGGCTTCTATGGCTACACCTTC
-,TRBV12-3/TRBV12-4,TRBJ1-2,-,CASSLPGAEYGYTF,TGTGCCAGCAGTTTACCAGGGGCGGAGTATGGCTACACCTTC
-,TRBV12-3/TRBV12-4,TRBJ1-2,medium-sized,CASSTGLQGGYTF,TGTGCCAGCAGTACGGGACTTCAAGGTGGCTACACCTTC
-,TRBV12-3/TRBV12-4,TRBJ1-2,few,CASIHSDYGYTF,TGTGCCAGCATTCACTCAGACTATGGCTACACCTTC
-,TRBV12-3/TRBV12-4,TRBJ1-2,large,CASSKLWSEGYTF,TGTGCCAGCAGCAAACTCTGGAGCGAAGGCTACACCTTC
-,TRBV12-3/TRBV12-4,TRBJ1-2,medium-sized,CASSATQGSGYTF,TGTGCCAGCAGTGCGACCCAGGGTAGTGGCTACACCTTC
-,TRBV12-3/TRBV12-4,TRBJ1-2,many,CASRPGFDGYTF,TGTGCCAGCAGGCCAGGTTTTGATGGCTACACCTTC
-,TRBV12-3/TRBV12-4,TRBJ1-2,large,CASSAPGYYGYTF,TGTGCCAGCAGTGCCCCAGGGTATTATGGCTACACCTTC
TRBD1,TRBV12-3/TRBV12-4,TRBJ1-2,medium-sized,CASSLWDSPNYGYTF,TGTGCCAGCAGTTTATGGGACAGCCCAAACTATGGCTACACCTTC
-,TRBV12-3/TRBV12-4,TRBJ1-2,medium-sized,CASSPGVSDYGYTF,TGTGCCAGCAGTCCCGGGGTTTCCGACTATGGCTACACCTTC
-,TRBV12-3/TRBV12-4,TRBJ1-2,medium-sized,CASSSIDVYGYTF,TGTGCCAGCAGTTCAATTGACGTATATGGCTACACCTTC
-,TRBV12-3/TRBV12-4,TRBJ1-2,few,CASRTCQDSHGYTF,TGTGCCAGCAGAACCTGTCAGGACTCCCATGGCTACACCTTC
-,TRBV12-3/TRBV12-4,TRBJ1-2,many,CASSWDTGTSSGYTF,TGTGCCAGCAGTTGGGACACCGGGACCTCGAGTGGCTACACCTTC
-,TRBV12-3/TRBV12-4,TRBJ1-2,medium-sized,CASRKSGRGFGYTF,TGTGCCAGCAGAAAATCAGGGAGGGGCTTTGGCTACACCTTC
-,TRBV12-3/TRBV12-4,TRBJ1-2,medium-sized,CASSFNRVDYGYTF,TGTGCCAGCAGTTTCAACAGGGTAGACTATGGCTACACCTTC
TRBD1,TRBV12-3/TRBV12-4,TRBJ1-2,medium-sized,CASSLITTGDGYTF,TGTGCCAGCAGCCTTATCACTACAGGGGATGGCTACACCTTC
-,TRBV12-3/TRBV12-4,TRBJ1-2,medium-sized,CASTGYEDDGYTF,TGTGCCAGCACCGGGTACGAGGACGATGGCTACACCTTC
-,TRBV12-3/TRBV12-4,TRBJ1-2,large,CASSLEQTYGYTF,TGTGCCAGCAGTTTAGAACAGACCTATGGCTACACCTTC
TRBD1,TRBV12-3/TRBV12-4,TRBJ1-2,many,CASSFPPGQGSYGYTF,TGTGCCAGCAGTTTCCCTCCGGGACAGGGGAGTTATGGCTACACCTTC
-,TRBV12-3/TRBV12-4,TRBJ1-2,large,CASSLAADYGYTF,TGTGCCAGCAGTTTAGCGGCGGACTACGGCTACACCTTC
TRBD1,TRBV12-3/TRBV12-4,TRBJ1-2,large,CASTTGTGYGYTF,TGTGCCAGCACCACCGGGACAGGGTACGGCTACACCTTC
-,TRBV12-3/TRBV12-4,TRBJ1-2,medium-sized,CASSLARYSSNYGYTF,TGTGCCAGCAGTTTAGCGCGGTACAGTTCTAACTATGGCTACACCTTC
-,TRBV12-3/TRBV12-4,TRBJ1-2,medium-sized,CASSFGDGYTF,-
-,TRBV12-3/TRBV12-4,TRBJ1-2,few,CASTRELNYGYTF,TGTGCCAGCACCCGAGAGCTGAACTATGGCTACACCTTC
-,TRBV12-3/TRBV12-4,TRBJ1-2,large,CASSSAPTISF,TGTGCCAGCAGTTCTGCCCCAACGATCTCCTTC
TRBD1,TRBV12-3/TRBV12-4,TRBJ1-2,medium-sized,CASSEGQGHYGYTF,TGTGCCAGCAGTGAGGGACAGGGTCACTATGGCTACACCTTC
-,TRBV12-3/TRBV12-4,TRBJ1-2,many,CASSFRALTTNYGYTF,TGTGCCAGCAGTTTCCGGGCTCTTACTACTAACTATGGCTACACCTTC
-,TRBV12-3/TRBV12-4,TRBJ1-2,large,CASSPARANGYTF,TGTGCCAGCAGTCCCGCCCGGGCTAATGGCTACACCTTC
-,TRBV12-3/TRBV12-4,TRBJ1-2,medium-sized,CASSPGRGLPNYGYTF,TGTGCCAGCAGTCCCGGGCGGGGACTGCCTAACTATGGCTACACCTTC
-,TRBV12-3/TRBV12-4,TRBJ1-2,few,CASSFEQGYGYTF,TGTGCCAGCAGTTTTGAGCAGGGTTATGGCTACACCTTC
-,TRBV12-3/TRBV12-4,TRBJ1-2,many,CASSLTGTDGYTF,TGTGCCAGCAGTTTAACGGGGACTGATGGCTACACCTTC
TRBD1,TRBV12-3/TRBV12-4,TRBJ1-2,many,CASTTGDYGYTF,TGTGCCAGCACTACAGGGGACTATGGCTACACCTTC
-,TRBV12-3/TRBV12-4,TRBJ1-2,medium-sized,CASSPTGQDRSRGYTF,TGTGCCAGCAGTCCAACTGGGCAGGATCGTTCGAGGGGCTACACCTTC
-,TRBV12-3/TRBV12-4,TRBJ1-2,large,CASSLGEGGYTF,TGTGCCAGCAGTTTAGGGGAGGGTGGCTACACCTTC